This record looks at one T cell receptor (beta chain) sequence and its context. This sample is drawn from a study of radiation and T cells in renal cell carcinoma. Sequenced by immunoSEQ multiplex PCR; TCRdb stores in-frame clones only, minus some. The sample has 20,000 to 30,000 clones, roughly 60% seen once; the top ten hold about 20%. Treatment specified: treatment-naive control, cytoreductive nephrectomy. The patient's renal cell carcinoma had clear cell pathology. Control tumor donors were several females and more than ten males, median age approximately 58 years. This receptor was identified in a man aged 40-50 years with renal cell carcinoma. The source material was tumor tissue, sampled from a patient whose treatment was nephrectomy without radiotherapy.

The CDR3 DNA reads as TGCAGCGTCCTCCCGGGGGGGGGCATCTATGGCTACACCTTC. As protein: CSVLPGGGIYGYTF. The J gene is TRBJ1-2, the V gene TRBV29-1; tentatively, D is TRBD1 (6 bases). This CDR3 has 14 amino acids. Germline CDR1 and CDR2: SQVTM and ANQGSEA. Trimming pared 6 bases from V and 4 bases from J, leaving 18 bases between.